Listed here are 10 T cell receptor beta chains from one sample, sequenced in a study of cytomegalovirus exposure and HLA in healthy donors. 13 Jbeta primers and 60 Vbeta primers were used for the PCR. Clones were sequenced by immunoSEQ multiplex PCR, and TCRdb holds only the in-frame ones, with some missing. The sample has approximately 140,000 clones, roughly 77% seen once. What was sequenced was PBMCs. Receptor source: a human donor in good health.

The chain couples TRBV30 to TRBJ2-2; the D gene is possibly TRBD2 (7 bases). The CDR3 covers 15 residues. The V gene lost 7 bases and the J gene lost 6 bases, with 21 bases spanning the gap. From germline, CDR1 is GTSNPN and CDR2 SVGIG (reference sequence). CDR3 loop: CAFSRGGHDPGELFF. The CDR3 coding sequence is TGTGCCTTCTCGAGGGGGGGGCATGATCCCGGGGAGCTGTTTTTT. Full variable domain (outside the CDR3, taken from reference TRBV30 and TRBJ2-2): SQTIHQWPATLVQPVGSPLSLECTVEGTSNPNLYWYRQAAGRGLQLLFYSVGIGQISSEVPQNLSASRPQDRQFILSSKKLLLSDSGFYLCAFSRGGHDPGELFFGEGSRLTVL.

The rearrangement links TRBV7-8 to TRBJ2-3, with no clear D. Germline values: CDR1 SGHVS, CDR2 FQNEAQ. V lost 5 bases, J lost 1 base, and 7 bases lay in between. The CDR3 loop spans 13 amino acids. The CDR3 region is CASSLLGTDTQYF. Written as DNA, the CDR3 is TGTGCCAGCAGCCTCCTTGGCACAGATACGCAGTATTTT.

The chain links TRBV4-2 to TRBJ2-1; a weak D match, TRBD1 (6 bases). From germline, CDR1 is LGHNA and CDR2 YNFKEQ. The CDR3 loop spans 16 amino acids. Trimming pared 0 bases from V and 5 bases from J, leaving 14 bases between. CDR3 sequence reads: CASSQEGQVLNNEQFF. The CDR3 DNA follows: TGTGCCAGCAGCCAAGAGGGACAAGTATTAAACAATGAGCAGTTCTTC.

V and J are TRBV9 and TRBJ1-2; 9 bases match TRBD1. The junction had 9 bases not matched to a gene; V was cut back by 3 bases and J by 0 bases. This CDR3 is 17 amino acids long. CDR1 and CDR2 from the germline V gene are SGDLS and YYNGEE. CDR3 region: CASSARDRASSNYGYTF. The CDR3 DNA sequence: TGTGCCAGCAGCGCCCGGGACAGGGCGAGCTCTAACTATGGCTACACCTTC. The complete variable domain, with remaining parts taken from reference TRBV9 and TRBJ1-2, reads DSGVTQTPKHLITATGQRVTLRCSPRSGDLSVYWYQQSLDQGLQFLIQYYNGEERAKGNILERFSAQQFPDLHSELNLSSLELGDSALYFCASSARDRASSNYGYTFGSGTRLTVV.

V is TRBV4-1 and J is TRBJ2-3; D not certain. Trimming removed 7 bases from V and 2 bases from J, with 13 bases in between. CDR3 length equals 14 residues. Germline values: CDR1 MGHRA, CDR2 YSYEKL. The CDR3 DNA reads TGCGCCAGCAAGTATAGTACTACCACAGATACGCAGTATTTT. Protein product: CASKYSTTTDTQYF.

The DNA for the CDR3 is TGTGCCAGCAGCCAAGCCAGCGGGAGCTTCTTCGAGCAGTACTTC. This gives the protein CASSQASGSFFEQYF. The chain links TRBV14 to TRBJ2-7; 8 nucleotides agree with TRBD2. The CDR3 consists of 15 residues. Losses at the gene ends were 1 base for V and 6 bases for J; bases not matched to a gene: 8. CDR1 is SGHDN, CDR2 FVKESK, per germline.

The chain employs TRBV5-1 and TRBJ2-7; 8 nucleotides match TRBD1. The J segment lost 5 bases and the V segment lost 4 bases, leaving 8 bases of the junction unmatched. The CDR3 has 14 amino acids. CDR1 is SGHRS, CDR2 YFSETQ, per germline. CDR3 protein: CASSPDRAADEQYF. Written as DNA, the CDR3 is TGCGCCAGCAGCCCGGACAGGGCGGCGGACGAGCAGTACTTC.

The CDR3 reads CAWSRDSEAFF. CDR3 bases: TGTGCCTGGAGTCGGGACAGTGAAGCTTTCTTT. This sequence joins TRBV30 and TRBJ1-1; 7 bases map to TRBD1. Germline lookup yields CDR1 GTSNPN and CDR2 SVGIG (reference sequence). The CDR3 spans 11 residues. The ends lost 2 bases at V and 7 bases at J; junction bases unmatched: 1.

This clone was seen more than once but under ten times. The chain joins TRBV6-5 to TRBJ1-3; D gene uncertain. The CDR3 consists of 15 residues. Germline V gene data show CDR1 as MNHEY and CDR2 as SVGAGI. V lost 6 bases and J 4 bases, leaving 16 bases between the germline ends. The CDR3 nucleotides read TGTGCCAGCAGCCGGGATAGGTCAGCCGGAAACACCATATATTTT. It translates to CASSRDRSAGNTIYF.

As regards this clone: The germline gene is not matched at one end of the junction; a read error may be the cause. The V call is TRBV12-5, the J call TRBJ1-6; 9 bases are shared with TRBD1. CDR1 and CDR2 from the germline V gene are LGHNT and FRNRAP. The CDR3 has 19 residues. The CDR3 spells CVSGPPPGQGSRNYSPLHF. The CDR3 nucleotides are TGTGTTAGTGGCCCTCCCCCGGGACAGGGATCGAGGAATTATTCACCCCTCCACTTT.